This T cell receptor beta chain originates from a study of T cells after yellow fever vaccination. Across the study: When fractions had low cell numbers, they were prepared with SMART-Seq v4 Ultra Low Input.

A note on this clonotype: What it binds is not known.

Study results and limitations: Post-booster samples contained most primary-vaccination clones (about 95% CD4, about 90% CD8). Clonotypes found in both CD4 and CD8 compartments made up a small share.

As TCR cDNA was made by 5'RACE template switching, a universal primer site and UMIs were added. Via MiXCR, TCRdb re-called the 5' RACE reads, giving one row per CDR3 protein. The data hold approximately 550,000 distinct CDR3 sequences, with over 15% observed a single time. The TCR was taken from a man aged 25-40 years who received the YFV17D yellow fever vaccine. The sequencing here drew on PBMCs, taken 15 days after the yellow fever booster vaccination.

CDR3 in amino acids: CASLGTHGADTQYF. The CDR3 DNA reads TGTGCCAGCCTCGGGACCCATGGGGCAGATACGCAGTATTTT. The rearrangement uses TRBV19 and TRBJ2-3; TRBD1 or TRBD2 may be the D gene (5 bases each). CDR3 length equals 14 residues. V lost 9 bases and J lost 4, with 17 bases in between. CDR1 is LNHDA, CDR2 SQIVND, per germline (reference sequence).